Included here is one TCR beta chain sequence, with context. Its specificity is unknown. Germline CDR1 SGHTS, CDR2 YDEGEE. The V end lost 1 base, the J end lost 7 bases, and 18 bases lay between the germline ends. The CDR3 has 15 residues. This sample was taken from a study of CD8 T cells in Susac syndrome. CD8+ and CD4+ T cells from blood underwent TCR beta sequencing, which was carried out in a high-throughput format. The study used treatment-naive patients who had stable or active relapsing-remitting disease as multiple sclerosis controls. Reverse transcription of roughly 0.5 to 1 ug RNA used random hexamers. MiXCR, run by TCRdb on the immunoSEQ multiplex PCR reads, gives a single entry per CDR3 protein. The data show about 250,000 distinct CDR3 sequences, around 93% seen once. Study-level findings and limits: The study recognized that the number of individuals in its TCR sequencing and HLA analysis was relatively small.

The receptor was isolated from a human donor with multiple sclerosis. Sequencing input: CD4+ T cells from PBMCs. The chain recombines TRBV5-8 with TRBJ2-7; a weak D match, TRBD2 (6 bases). The chain's CDR3 is CASSLMLAGRQEQYF. The CDR3 coding sequence is TGTGCCAGCAGCTTGATGCTTGCGGGGAGACAAGAGCAGTACTTC.